The 18 T cell receptor beta chains reported below all come from one sample, sequenced in a study of cytomegalovirus exposure and HLA in healthy donors. The PCR ran on 60 Vbeta and 13 Jbeta primers. TCRdb keeps only in-frame clones here, not all; method: immunoSEQ multiplex PCR. The sample holds over 100,000 clones, roughly 71% seen once. Material: PBMCs. Every receptor here comes from a woman in her seventies in good health and CMV-seropositive.

V gene TRBV30 combines with J gene TRBJ2-2, with 8 bases identical to TRBD1. V lost 7 bases to trimming and J lost 1 base; unmatched junction nucleotides: 5. The CDR3 runs 14 residues. CDR1 GTSNPN and CDR2 SVGIG come from the germline V gene (reference sequence). The CDR3 region has the DNA TGTGCCTCTTCGGACAGGGAGAACACCGGGGAGCTGTTTTTT. Translating gives CASSDRENTGELFF.

The genes are TRBV9 and TRBJ1-2, with D maybe TRBD1 (5 bases). V was cut by 1 base and J by 5 bases, with 9 bases left in between. The CDR3 is 13 amino acids. Germline V gene lookup returns CDR1 SGDLS and CDR2 YYNGEE. For the CDR3, the DNA is TGTGCCAGCAGCGTACGGGGGGTGTATGGCTACACCTTC. Protein: CASSVRGVYGYTF.

The J gene is TRBJ2-6, the V gene TRBV29-1, with TRBD1 matching 9 bases. The CDR3 length is 19 residues. Germline lookup yields CDR1 SQVTM and CDR2 ANQGSEA. With V trimmed by 5 bases and J by 2 bases, 16 bases remained unmatched. As DNA, the CDR3 is TGCAGCGTTTCGCGGTTTGTAGGGACAGGGTCTACTGGGGCCAACGTCCTGACTTTC. Translating gives CSVSRFVGTGSTGANVLTF. Combining the CDR3 with reference TRBV29-1 and TRBJ2-6 gives the whole variable domain SAVISQKPSRDICQRGTSLTIQCQVDSQVTMMFWYRQQPGQSLTLIATANQGSEATYESGFVIDKFPISRPNLTFSTLTVSNMSPEDSSIYLCSVSRFVGTGSTGANVLTFGAGSRLTVL.

V and J are TRBV19 and TRBJ2-2; 7 bases line up with TRBD1. The CDR3 sequence is 15 residues long. The trim removed 7 bases at V and 7 bases at J, leaving 12 bases unmatched. Germline assignment: CDR1 LNHDA and CDR2 SQIVND (reference sequence). The CDR3 spells CASNEGQILGGELFF. Here the CDR3 DNA reads TGTGCCAGTAATGAGGGACAGATACTGGGCGGGGAGCTGTTTTTT.

Worth noting for this clone: A junction boundary mismatches the germline segment, possibly from a read error. Other DNA sequences of this sample code for an identical CDR3. The V call is TRBV30, the J call TRBJ2-3, with no clear D. CDR1 is GTSNPN, CDR2 SVGIG, per germline (reference sequence). The CDR3 sequence is 12 residues long. The CDR3: CAWSVLTDTQYF. The DNA of the CDR3 is TGTGCCTGGAGTGTATTAACAGATACACAGTATTTT.

This chain joins TRBV7-2 and TRBJ2-1, with TRBD2 matching 8 bases. Germline assignment: CDR1 SGHTA and CDR2 FQGNSA. J was trimmed by 4 bases and V by 1 base; bases with no gene match: 9. The CDR3 extends over 17 amino acids. CDR3 sequence (DNA): TGTGCCAGCAGCTTAGAGTCGGGTTTAGCGGGGTACAATGAGCAGTTCTTC. This sequence encodes CASSLESGLAGYNEQFF.

The chain combines TRBV7-9 with TRBJ2-1; TRBD2 aligns across 10 bases. Germline V gives CDR1 SEHNR, CDR2 FQNEAQ (reference sequence). This CDR3 contains 16 residues. V lost 3 bases, J lost 2 bases, and 4 bases stayed unmatched. DNA for the CDR3: TGTGCCAGCAGCTTTTCTAGCGGGGGACCCTACAATGAGCAGTTCTTC. This translates into CASSFSSGGPYNEQFF.

This clone was picked up one time. The rearrangement uses TRBV7-9 and TRBJ2-1, with D possibly matching TRBD2 (6 bases). CDR3 length equals 16 residues. Germline CDR1 SEHNR, CDR2 FQNEAQ (reference sequence). The V end lost 5 bases, the J end lost 6 bases, and 20 bases lay between the germline ends. CDR3 nucleotide sequence: TGTGCCAGCAGCGGGGGGACGTTGGTCTGGAGCAATGAGCAGTTCTTC. Translated: CASSGGTLVWSNEQFF.

This clone was picked up a small number of times. The CDR3 DNA reads as TGTGCCAGCAGTACTCCACAGTTTGCTAACTATGGCTACACCTTC. Protein product: CASSTPQFANYGYTF. This chain links TRBV28 with TRBJ1-2, with no clear D. Per the germline V gene, CDR1 is MDHEN and CDR2 is SYDVKM. The CDR3 is 15 amino acids. Trimming removed 5 bases at V and 0 bases at J, with 13 bases between.

V is TRBV14 and J is TRBJ1-3, with a possible D match to TRBD1 (5 bases). In germline, CDR1 is SGHDN, CDR2 FVKESK. V was cut by 4 bases and J by 1 base, with 20 bases left in between. CDR3 length equals 18 residues. The CDR3 protein is CASSPFPGIFGSGNTIYF. CDR3 bases: TGTGCCAGCAGCCCGTTCCCAGGGATCTTTGGATCTGGAAACACCATATATTTT.

The chain has TRBV30 and TRBJ2-4; TRBD1 agrees at 8 bases. The germline V gene encodes CDR1 GTSNPN and CDR2 SVGIG (reference sequence). The CDR3 loop spans 14 amino acids. V shed 3 bases, J shed 6 bases, and the junction held 7 bases outside the gene matches. DNA for the CDR3: TGTGCCTGGAGCATCGGACAGGGTGGAAACATTCAGTACTTC. Amino acid sequence: CAWSIGQGGNIQYF.

The rearrangement uses TRBV7-2 and TRBJ1-2; D unresolved. Looked up from germline, CDR1 is SGHTA and CDR2 is FQGNSA. CDR3 size: 13 residues. Trimming took 2 bases from V and 7 from J, leaving 11 bases between them. The chain's CDR3 is CASSLWSGGGYTF. In DNA, the CDR3 is TGTGCCAGCAGCTTATGGTCTGGAGGTGGCTACACCTTC. The full variable domain, its missing parts supplied by reference TRBV7-2 and TRBJ1-2, is GAGVSQSPSNKVTEKGKDVELRCDPISGHTALYWYRQSLGQGLEFLIYFQGNSAPDKSGLPSDRFSAERTGGSVSTLTIQRTQQEDSAVYLCASSLWSGGGYTFGSGTRLTVV.

V is TRBV10-3 and J is TRBJ1-5; 7 bases are a match to TRBD1. CDR1 is ENHRY and CDR2 is SYGVKD in the germline V gene. The junction had 3 bases not matched to a gene; V was cut back by 3 bases and J by 7 bases. The CDR3 loop spans 13 amino acids. The CDR3 loop reads CAISETGDQPQHF. Written as DNA, the CDR3 is TGTGCCATCAGTGAAACAGGGGACCAGCCCCAGCATTTT.

This chain links TRBV7-2 with TRBJ2-1, with a tentative D call TRBD2 (6 bases). This CDR3 has 17 amino acids. Between the trimmed V and J ends, which lost 5 bases and 2 bases, there was a span of 19 bases. The V gene's germline CDR1 is SGHTA and CDR2 FQGNSA. For the CDR3, the DNA is TGTGCCAGCAGCACTGGGGTGGGGCGGGGAACCTACAATGAGCAGTTCTTC. It encodes CASSTGVGRGTYNEQFF.

The V and J genes are TRBV7-9 and TRBJ1-2; the D is unclear. The V gene lost 5 bases and the J gene lost 4 bases, with 11 bases spanning the gap. CDR1 and CDR2 from the germline V gene are SEHNR and FQNEAQ (reference sequence). This CDR3 has 13 amino acids. The CDR3 protein is CASSQSLSYGYTF. CDR3 nucleotides: TGTGCCAGCAGCCAAAGTCTCAGCTATGGCTACACCTTC.

This clone was detected only a few times. The rearrangement joins TRBV7-2 to TRBJ1-1; TRBD1 agrees at 9 bases. This CDR3 has 14 residues. Unmatched junction bases numbered 12, after V lost 9 bases and J lost 7 bases. Germline V gene sequence: CDR1 SGHTA, CDR2 FQGNSA. The CDR3 reads CASKNRDRVNEAFF. The CDR3 nucleotides are TGTGCCAGTAAGAACCGGGACAGGGTAAATGAAGCTTTCTTT.

This chain connects TRBV10-3 to TRBJ2-3; D remains ambiguous. Germline V gene lookup returns CDR1 ENHRY and CDR2 SYGVKD. The CDR3 has 13 residues. V was clipped by 11 bases and J by 1 base, with 13 bases between them. CDR3 bases: TGTGCCTCAGAGCTAGGAGGCACAGATACGCAGTATTTT. Amino acids: CASELGGTDTQYF.

This clone was seen a handful of times. A read error may produce the germline difference seen at one junction end. The same CDR3 is also encoded by other DNA sequences in this sample. This chain joins TRBV11-2 and TRBJ1-2; possibly TRBD1 for D (6 bases). This CDR3 comprises 13 residues. Germline V gives CDR1 SGHAT, CDR2 FQNNGV. CDR3 in DNA: TGTGCCAGCAGCCTAGACAGGAACTATGGCTACACCTTC. Its protein product is CASSLDRNYGYTF.